The clone carrying this T cell receptor (beta chain) was detected ten times or more. Its antigen is undetermined. TCRdb re-analysed the RT-PCR reads in MiXCR, keeping a single row per CDR3 protein. Among approximately 530,000 distinct CDR3 sequences listed, 13% were seen once. This sample was included in a study of response to subunit inactivated influenza vaccine. Notes on the study in general: Every seasonal influenza vaccination brings in few new T cells, the authors suggested.

Trimming at V came to 2 bases and at J to 3 bases, leaving 7 bases not matched to a gene. Looked up from germline, CDR1 is MNHEY and CDR2 is SVGAGI. The length of the CDR3 is 15 residues. The sequence came from a man aged 45 to 65 who received an inactivated influenza vaccine. The V call is TRBV6-5, the J call TRBJ2-7; 7 bases map to TRBD1. The source was PBMCs from blood, collected roughly 47 days after vaccination. The DNA for the CDR3 is TGTGCCAGCAGTTACACAGGGGATCCCGTCTACGAGCAGTACTTC. Amino acid sequence: CASSYTGDPVYEQYF.